This is a list of T cell receptor beta chains from one sample in a study of cytomegalovirus exposure and HLA in healthy donors. The assay was immunoSEQ multiplex PCR, and TCRdb's table has in-frame clones only and misses some. The repertoire has 130,000 or so clones, 72% of them found once; the top ten carry approximately 3.9%. Material for sequencing was PBMCs. The receptors were gathered from a man aged 50 or older in good health and CMV-seropositive. CDR3s include the opening cysteine and the closing phenylalanine or tryptophan. The order of the fields is J gene, V gene, clone size, D gene, CDR3 protein, CDR3 DNA. The D gene is left open where the match is weak. Not every row has a clone size; where given, it reads once, few, many or a size class.

J gene: TRBJ1-2; V gene: TRBV5-1; clone size: NA; D gene: NA; CDR3 protein: CASSLAEGATSSTF; CDR3 DNA: TGCGCCAGCAGCTTGGCCGAGGGCGCGACCAGCAGTACCTTC
J gene: TRBJ2-3; V gene: TRBV5-1; clone size: NA; D gene: TRBD1; CDR3 protein: CASNRTGPYTDTQYF; CDR3 DNA: TGCGCCAGCAATCGGACAGGCCCGTACACAGATACGCAGTATTTT
J gene: TRBJ1-6; V gene: TRBV30; clone size: NA; D gene: NA; CDR3 protein: CAWDTPGFNSPLHF; CDR3 DNA: TGTGCCTGGGACACCCCGGGGTTTAATTCACCCCTCCACTTT
J gene: TRBJ1-4; V gene: TRBV4-3; clone size: NA; D gene: TRBD1; CDR3 protein: CASSPRDRGTANEKLFF; CDR3 DNA: TGCGCCAGCAGCCCTCGGGACAGGGGAACTGCTAATGAAAAACTGTTTTTT
J gene: TRBJ1-1; V gene: TRBV7-6; clone size: NA; D gene: NA; CDR3 protein: CASSQGVGFTEAFF; CDR3 DNA: TGTGCCAGCAGCCAAGGGGTGGGATTCACTGAAGCTTTCTTT
J gene: TRBJ2-7; V gene: TRBV25-1; clone size: NA; D gene: NA; CDR3 protein: CASSEGQGRSEQYF; CDR3 DNA: TGTGCCAGCAGTGAGGGCCAAGGGAGGTCCGAGCAGTACTTC
J gene: TRBJ1-4; V gene: TRBV28; clone size: NA; D gene: NA; CDR3 protein: CASSSTGLNGEKLFF; CDR3 DNA: TGTGCCAGCAGTTCAACCGGACTGAATGGCGAAAAACTGTTTTTT
J gene: TRBJ1-5; V gene: TRBV27; clone size: NA; D gene: NA; CDR3 protein: CASSLEGYSNQPQHF; CDR3 DNA: TGTGCCAGCAGTTTAGAGGGTTATAGCAATCAGCCCCAGCATTTT
J gene: TRBJ1-2; V gene: TRBV6-1; clone size: NA; D gene: TRBD1; CDR3 protein: CASSEGDRANYGYTF; CDR3 DNA: TGTGCCAGCAGTGAAGGGGACAGGGCTAACTATGGCTACACCTTC
J gene: TRBJ1-3; V gene: TRBV5-4; clone size: many; D gene: NA; CDR3 protein: CASSIQGFHSGNTIYF; CDR3 DNA: TGTGCCAGCAGCATACAGGGATTCCACTCTGGAAACACCATATATTTT
J gene: TRBJ2-3; V gene: TRBV6-1; clone size: few; D gene: NA; CDR3 protein: CASWDWVTDTQYF; CDR3 DNA: TGTGCCAGCTGGGACTGGGTGACAGATACGCAGTATTTT
J gene: TRBJ2-2; V gene: TRBV6-6; clone size: NA; D gene: TRBD1; CDR3 protein: CASSPPTGLVTGELFF; CDR3 DNA: TGTGCCAGCAGCCCTCCGACAGGGTTGGTCACCGGGGAGCTGTTTTTT
J gene: TRBJ2-2; V gene: TRBV9; clone size: NA; D gene: NA; CDR3 protein: CASSASWSRTGELFF; CDR3 DNA: TGTGCCAGCAGCGCTTCCTGGTCCAGGACCGGGGAGCTGTTTTTT
J gene: TRBJ1-4; V gene: TRBV6-6; clone size: NA; D gene: NA; CDR3 protein: CASSYSAGPEKLFF; CDR3 DNA: TGTGCCAGCAGTTACTCCGCAGGGCCTGAAAAACTGTTTTTT
J gene: TRBJ1-5; V gene: TRBV6-1; clone size: NA; D gene: NA; CDR3 protein: CASAPLGVSNQPQHF; CDR3 DNA: TGTGCCAGCGCTCCGTTAGGAGTTAGCAATCAGCCCCAGCATTTT
J gene: TRBJ1-5; V gene: TRBV28; clone size: NA; D gene: NA; CDR3 protein: CASSFPRGDGNQPQHF; CDR3 DNA: TGTGCCAGCAGTTTCCCCCGGGGAGACGGCAATCAGCCCCAGCATTTT
J gene: TRBJ2-1; V gene: TRBV19; clone size: once; D gene: NA; CDR3 protein: CASTGVNEQFF; CDR3 DNA: TGTGCCAGTACAGGGGTCAATGAGCAGTTCTTC
J gene: TRBJ2-7; V gene: TRBV29-1; clone size: once; D gene: TRBD1; CDR3 protein: CSALGGTGFREEQYF; CDR3 DNA: TGCAGCGCCCTAGGGGGGACAGGGTTTAGAGAAGAGCAGTACTTC
J gene: TRBJ2-1; V gene: TRBV29-1; clone size: NA; D gene: TRBD2; CDR3 protein: CSVAASGTYNEQFF; CDR3 DNA: TGCAGCGTGGCCGCTAGCGGAACCTACAATGAGCAGTTCTTC
J gene: TRBJ2-7; V gene: TRBV5-1; clone size: NA; D gene: TRBD1; CDR3 protein: CASSLRGQDPYEQYF; CDR3 DNA: TGCGCCAGCAGCTTAAGGGGGCAGGACCCCTACGAGCAGTACTTC
J gene: TRBJ2-7; V gene: TRBV10-3; clone size: few; D gene: NA; CDR3 protein: CAISESEGKQYF; CDR3 DNA: TGTGCCATCAGTGAGTCAGAGGGTAAGCAGTACTTC
J gene: TRBJ2-2; V gene: TRBV4-2; clone size: NA; D gene: NA; CDR3 protein: CASSQDRSGYTGELFF; CDR3 DNA: TGTGCCAGCAGCCAAGATCGGTCGGGGTACACCGGGGAGCTGTTTTTT
J gene: TRBJ2-2; V gene: TRBV5-5; clone size: NA; D gene: NA; CDR3 protein: CASSPSPGSYGELFF; CDR3 DNA: TGTGCCAGCAGTCCCAGTCCAGGGTCGTACGGGGAGCTGTTTTTT
J gene: TRBJ2-5; V gene: TRBV18; clone size: NA; D gene: NA; CDR3 protein: CASSPLPTDLGETQYF; CDR3 DNA: TGTGCCAGCTCACCACTACCGACAGATCTAGGAGAGACCCAGTACTTC
J gene: TRBJ1-2; V gene: TRBV19; clone size: once; D gene: NA; CDR3 protein: CASSLRTENYGYTF; CDR3 DNA: TGTGCCAGTAGTCTACGGACAGAAAACTATGGCTACACCTTC
J gene: TRBJ2-1; V gene: TRBV6-1; clone size: NA; D gene: NA; CDR3 protein: CASSADNEQFF; CDR3 DNA: TGTGCCAGCAGTGCAGACAATGAGCAGTTCTTC
J gene: TRBJ2-5; V gene: TRBV18; clone size: few; D gene: NA; CDR3 protein: CASSLGQKETQYF; CDR3 DNA: TGTGCCAGCTCACTCGGACAGAAAGAGACCCAGTACTTC
J gene: TRBJ2-3; V gene: TRBV5-1; clone size: NA; D gene: NA; CDR3 protein: CASSSPQGRKGTDTQYF; CDR3 DNA: TGCGCCAGCAGTTCACCACAGGGGAGGAAAGGGACAGATACGCAGTATTTT
J gene: TRBJ2-3; V gene: TRBV15; clone size: NA; D gene: NA; CDR3 protein: CATSGRGSTDTQYF; CDR3 DNA: TGTGCCACCAGCGGTAGAGGGAGCACAGATACGCAGTATTTT
J gene: TRBJ2-5; V gene: TRBV7-9; clone size: NA; D gene: NA; CDR3 protein: CASSLSRQETQYF; CDR3 DNA: TGTGCCAGCAGCTTATCCCGGCAAGAGACCCAGTACTTC
J gene: TRBJ1-1; V gene: TRBV5-4; clone size: NA; D gene: NA; CDR3 protein: CASSLYKNTEAFF; CDR3 DNA: TGTGCCAGCAGCTTGTACAAGAACACTGAAGCTTTCTTT
J gene: TRBJ2-1; V gene: TRBV7-2; clone size: NA; D gene: NA; CDR3 protein: CASSLLGPQTSYNEQFF; CDR3 DNA: TGTGCCAGCAGCCTCCTTGGCCCCCAGACTTCCTACAATGAGCAGTTCTTC
J gene: TRBJ1-2; V gene: TRBV4-1; clone size: NA; D gene: NA; CDR3 protein: CASSQDQINYGYTF; CDR3 DNA: TGCGCCAGCAGCCAAGACCAGATTAACTATGGCTACACCTTC
J gene: TRBJ2-3; V gene: TRBV2; clone size: NA; D gene: TRBD2; CDR3 protein: CASGGLAGVTDTQYF; CDR3 DNA: TGTGCCAGCGGAGGACTAGCGGGGGTTACAGATACGCAGTATTTT
J gene: TRBJ2-3; V gene: TRBV2; clone size: once; D gene: NA; CDR3 protein: CASSPNGLPPDTQYF; CDR3 DNA: TGTGCCAGCAGTCCGAATGGGCTTCCACCCGATACGCAGTATTTT
J gene: TRBJ2-3; V gene: TRBV29-1; clone size: NA; D gene: TRBD1; CDR3 protein: CSVRANRGDGPDTQYF; CDR3 DNA: TGCAGCGTGCGTGCGAACAGGGGAGACGGCCCAGATACGCAGTATTTT
J gene: TRBJ1-1; V gene: TRBV7-3; clone size: few; D gene: TRBD1; CDR3 protein: CASSWGQGGNTEAFF; CDR3 DNA: TGTGCCAGCAGCTGGGGACAGGGGGGGAACACTGAAGCTTTCTTT
J gene: TRBJ1-2; V gene: TRBV11-2; clone size: NA; D gene: NA; CDR3 protein: CASSLDLTYGYTF; CDR3 DNA: TGTGCCAGCAGCTTAGATCTAACCTATGGCTACACCTTC
J gene: TRBJ2-7; V gene: TRBV5-1; clone size: NA; D gene: TRBD2; CDR3 protein: CASTREVASTYEQYF; CDR3 DNA: TGCGCCAGCACCCGGGAGGTGGCCTCAACCTACGAGCAGTACTTC
J gene: TRBJ1-1; V gene: TRBV29-1; clone size: NA; D gene: TRBD1; CDR3 protein: CSADRANTEAFF; CDR3 DNA: TGCAGCGCCGACAGGGCGAACACTGAAGCTTTCTTT
J gene: TRBJ1-5; V gene: TRBV28; clone size: few; D gene: NA; CDR3 protein: CARSDQPQHF; CDR3 DNA: TGTGCCAGGTCGGATCAGCCCCAGCATTTT
J gene: TRBJ2-3; V gene: TRBV10-1; clone size: once; D gene: NA; CDR3 protein: CASRGHGTDTQYF; CDR3 DNA: TGCGCCAGCAGGGGACACGGCACAGATACGCAGTATTTT
J gene: TRBJ1-2; V gene: TRBV2; clone size: NA; D gene: NA; CDR3 protein: CASRDSSLGDGYTF; CDR3 DNA: TGTGCCAGCAGGGACAGTTCTTTAGGGGATGGCTACACCTTC
J gene: TRBJ1-1; V gene: TRBV7-8; clone size: NA; D gene: TRBD1; CDR3 protein: CASSRTGDTEAFF; CDR3 DNA: TGTGCCAGCAGCCGGACAGGGGACACTGAAGCTTTCTTT
J gene: TRBJ2-7; V gene: TRBV5-4; clone size: NA; D gene: TRBD1; CDR3 protein: CASSNPGTATYEQYF; CDR3 DNA: TGTGCCAGCAGCAACCCCGGGACAGCGACCTACGAGCAGTACTTC